The 5 T cell receptor beta chains below were found in one sample sequenced in a study of identical twins. TCRdb recomputed calls from the 5' RACE reads with MiXCR, one row per CDR3 protein. The sample carries about 250,000 distinct CDR3 sequences, about 14% recorded once. Sequencing used memory (CD45RO+) T cells sorted from blood. Receptors were obtained from a woman aged 18-35 years in good health.

This clonotype has just a few counts. The V and J genes are TRBV7-9 and TRBJ2-2; 9 bases match TRBD2. The trim removed 5 bases at V and 5 bases at J, leaving 6 bases unmatched. Germline CDR1 is SEHNR and CDR2 is FQNEAQ (reference sequence). The CDR3 loop spans 15 amino acids. This CDR3 reads CASSVGLAHTGELFF. CDR3 in DNA: TGTGCCAGCAGCGTTGGACTAGCGCATACCGGGGAGCTGTTTTTT.

This chain joins TRBV5-1 and TRBJ1-2, with 10 positions matching TRBD1. The V and J ends lost 8 bases and 8 bases, in that order; junction bases with no gene match: 3. This CDR3 region has 11 residues. Per the germline V gene, CDR1 is SGHRS and CDR2 is YFSETQ. The CDR3 bases are TGCGCCAGTAGACAGGGGGCCGGCTACACCTTC. Encoded protein: CASRQGAGYTF.

This clonotype has only a few counts. The chain's CDR3 is CASSSWGSDFTNTEAFF. CDR3 DNA sequence: TGCGCCAGCAGCTCATGGGGTTCGGACTTTACGAACACTGAAGCTTTCTTT. The V and J genes are TRBV5-1 and TRBJ1-1; D is unclear. The V gene's germline CDR1 is SGHRS and CDR2 YFSETQ. V lost 3 bases to trimming and J lost 1 base, with 19 bases between them. The CDR3 is 17 residues long.

In its sample, this clonotype was seen a few times. This rearrangement joins TRBV7-2 to TRBJ2-1; D may be TRBD1 or TRBD2 (5 bases each). CDR1 and CDR2 from the germline V gene are SGHTA and FQGNSA. The CDR3 covers 12 residues. V lost 5 bases, J lost 9 bases, and 11 bases lay in between. Here the CDR3 reads CASSPRGGEQFF. The DNA for the CDR3 is TGTGCCAGCAGCCCGAGGGGCGGTGAGCAGTTCTTC.

This clonotype showed up just a few times. The chain has TRBV5-1 and TRBJ2-3, with 10 bases aligning to TRBD1. This CDR3 is built from 14 residues. Germline CDR1 SGHRS, CDR2 YFSETQ. Trimming removed 9 bases from V and 0 bases from J; junction bases left unmatched: 4. The CDR3 coding sequence is TGCGCCATCGGGACAGGGGCTAGCACAGATACGCAGTATTTT. This codes for CAIGTGASTDTQYF.